This TCR beta chain appears in the sequencing data of a study of T cell responses to AZD1222 COVID-19 vaccine. Overall study context: Combined were second doses at about 4 or about 12 weeks. General study findings and limits: Spike was spanned by vaccine-associated CD4 TCRs, with dominance at 160-218 and 743-854. Possibly, clonal diversity was underestimated; donors were largely white British and included more females. The number of AZD1222 recipients seropositive at baseline was only six.

V lost 5 bases and J lost 2, with 11 bases in between. CDR1 is MNHEY and CDR2 is SVGEGT in the germline V gene. CDR3 length equals 14 residues. TCRdb's copy holds only in-frame clones and misses some; the assay was immunoSEQ multiplex PCR. The sample carries 140,000 or so clones, 85% to 90% recorded once. Turning to this clone: The target antigen is unknown.

This chain joins TRBV6-2 or TRBV6-3 and TRBJ2-3, with a possible D match to TRBD2 (5 bases). The sample consisted of peripheral blood, taken on day 0 of AZD1222 vaccination. The TCR originated in an adult in good health. DNA for the CDR3: TGTGCCAGCAGTCTACTAGGCCTCACAGATACGCAGTATTTT. Protein sequence: CASSLLGLTDTQYF.